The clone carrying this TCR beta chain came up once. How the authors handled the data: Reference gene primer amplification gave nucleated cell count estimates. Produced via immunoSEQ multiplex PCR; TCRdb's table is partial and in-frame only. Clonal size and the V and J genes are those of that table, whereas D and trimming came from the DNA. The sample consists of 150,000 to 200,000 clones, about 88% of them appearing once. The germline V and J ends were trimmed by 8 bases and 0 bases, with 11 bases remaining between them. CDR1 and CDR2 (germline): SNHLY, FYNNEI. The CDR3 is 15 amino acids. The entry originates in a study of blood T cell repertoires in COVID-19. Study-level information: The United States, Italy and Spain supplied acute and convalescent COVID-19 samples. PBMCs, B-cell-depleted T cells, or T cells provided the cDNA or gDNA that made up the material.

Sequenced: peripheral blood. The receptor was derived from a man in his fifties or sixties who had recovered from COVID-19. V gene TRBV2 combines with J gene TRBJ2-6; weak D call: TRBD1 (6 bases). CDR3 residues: CASGGRFSGANVLTF. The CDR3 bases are TGTGCCAGCGGGGGCCGATTCTCTGGGGCCAACGTCCTGACTTTC.